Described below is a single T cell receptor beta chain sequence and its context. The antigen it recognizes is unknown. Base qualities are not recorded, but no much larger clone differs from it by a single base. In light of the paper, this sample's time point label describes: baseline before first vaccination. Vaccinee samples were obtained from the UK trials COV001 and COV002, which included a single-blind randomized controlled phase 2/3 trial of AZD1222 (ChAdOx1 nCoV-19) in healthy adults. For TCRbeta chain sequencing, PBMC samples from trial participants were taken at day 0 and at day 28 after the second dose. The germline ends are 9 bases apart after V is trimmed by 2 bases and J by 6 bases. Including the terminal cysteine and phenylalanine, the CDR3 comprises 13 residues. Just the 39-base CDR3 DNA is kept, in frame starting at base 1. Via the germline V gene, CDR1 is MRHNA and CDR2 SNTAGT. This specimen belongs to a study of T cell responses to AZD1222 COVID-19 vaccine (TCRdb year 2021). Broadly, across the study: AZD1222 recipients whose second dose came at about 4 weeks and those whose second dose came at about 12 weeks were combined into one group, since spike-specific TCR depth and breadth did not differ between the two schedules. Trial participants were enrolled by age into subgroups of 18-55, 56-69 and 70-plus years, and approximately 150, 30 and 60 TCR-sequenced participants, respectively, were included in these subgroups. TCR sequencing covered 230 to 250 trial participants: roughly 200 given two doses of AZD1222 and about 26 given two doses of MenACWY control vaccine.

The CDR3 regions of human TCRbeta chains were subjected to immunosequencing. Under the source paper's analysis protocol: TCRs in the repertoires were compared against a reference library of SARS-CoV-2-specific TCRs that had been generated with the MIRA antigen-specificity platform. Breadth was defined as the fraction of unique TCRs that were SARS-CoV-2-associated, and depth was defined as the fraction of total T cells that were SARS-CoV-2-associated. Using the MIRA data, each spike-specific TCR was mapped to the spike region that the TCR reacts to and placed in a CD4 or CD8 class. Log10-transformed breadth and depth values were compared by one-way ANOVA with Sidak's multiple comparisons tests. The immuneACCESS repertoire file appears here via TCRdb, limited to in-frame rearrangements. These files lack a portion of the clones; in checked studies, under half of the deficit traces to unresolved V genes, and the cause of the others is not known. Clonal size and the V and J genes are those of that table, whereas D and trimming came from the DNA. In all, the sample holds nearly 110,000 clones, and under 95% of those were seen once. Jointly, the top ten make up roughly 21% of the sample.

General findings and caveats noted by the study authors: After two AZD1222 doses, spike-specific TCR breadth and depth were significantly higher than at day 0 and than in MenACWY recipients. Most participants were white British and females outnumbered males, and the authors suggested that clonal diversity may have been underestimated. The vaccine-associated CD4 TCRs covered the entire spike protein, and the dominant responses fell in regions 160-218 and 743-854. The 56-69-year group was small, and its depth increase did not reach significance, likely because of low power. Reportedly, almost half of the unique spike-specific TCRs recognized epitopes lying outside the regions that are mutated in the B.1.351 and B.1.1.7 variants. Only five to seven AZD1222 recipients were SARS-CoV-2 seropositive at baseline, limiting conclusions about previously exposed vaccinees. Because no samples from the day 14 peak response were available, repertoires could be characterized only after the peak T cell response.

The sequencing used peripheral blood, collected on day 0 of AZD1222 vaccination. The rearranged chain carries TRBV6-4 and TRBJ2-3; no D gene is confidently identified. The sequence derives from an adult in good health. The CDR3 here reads CASSDRVEDTQYF. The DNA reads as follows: TGTGCCAGCAGTGACAGGGTTGAGGATACGCAGTATTTT.